This passage covers 23 T cell receptor beta chains from one sample sequenced in a study of shared clonotypes between healthy human individuals. Method: immunoSEQ multiplex PCR; TCRdb's copy keeps in-frame clones and lacks some. The table has about 1.1 million clones, 78% seen once. Sequenced input: memory CD4+ T cells from PBMCs. The subset here: CD45RA-negative fraction. All receptors derive from a man aged 18 to 30 in good health. Some clones in this sample may be carry-over from other donors' samples.

The rearrangement uses TRBV5-1 and TRBJ2-5; 9 nucleotides line up with TRBD1. CDR3 length equals 14 residues. J lost 5 bases, V lost 4 bases, and 6 bases had no gene match. Germline CDR1 reads SGHRS; CDR2 reads YFSETQ. CDR3 region: CASSLTGGVETQYF. DNA of the CDR3: TGCGCCAGCAGCCTAACAGGGGGCGTGGAGACCCAGTACTTC.

V usage is TRBV18 and J usage is TRBJ2-1; D unresolved. CDR1 and CDR2 (germline): KGHSH, LQKENI. V lost 2 bases and J lost 3, with 8 bases in between. The CDR3 extends over 14 amino acids. As DNA, the CDR3 is TGTGCCAGCTCACCAACCAGAGTCTACAATGAGCAGTTCTTC. Residues: CASSPTRVYNEQFF.

V gene TRBV28 combines with J gene TRBJ1-1; perhaps TRBD1 as D (5 bases). There are 13 residues in the CDR3. Germline lookup yields CDR1 MDHEN and CDR2 SYDVKM. V gave up 10 bases and J gave up 2 bases, with 14 bases separating them. This CDR3 reads CATSGGANTEAFF. The DNA for the CDR3 is TGTGCCACCTCGGGAGGGGCTAACACTGAAGCTTTCTTT.

This chain uses TRBV25-1 with TRBJ2-5, with 12 bases identical to TRBD1. The germline V gene has CDR1 MGHDK and CDR2 SYGVNS. With 2 bases clipped from V and 5 bases from J, the junction kept 3 bases outside the gene matches. This CDR3 has 15 residues. This CDR3 reads CASSEGTGGAETQYF. CDR3 in DNA: TGTGCCAGCAGTGAAGGGACAGGGGGCGCGGAGACCCAGTACTTC.

This chain uses TRBV28 with TRBJ2-7; maybe TRBD2 (5 bases). Germline CDR1 reads MDHEN; CDR2 reads SYDVKM. V was cut by 10 bases and J by 12 bases, with 19 bases left in between. The CDR3 runs to 11 residues. CDR3 DNA: TGTGCCACCCGGAGCCCGGGAACCGTGTACTTC. As protein: CATRSPGTVYF.

The chain uses TRBV28 and TRBJ2-7; no definite D call. V lost 6 bases to trimming and J lost 0 bases, with 9 bases between them. This CDR3 has 13 amino acids. Per the germline V gene, CDR1 is MDHEN and CDR2 is SYDVKM. The CDR3 loop reads CASRFGNSYEQYF. The CDR3 DNA sequence: TGTGCCAGCAGATTCGGCAACTCCTACGAGCAGTACTTC.

The V call is TRBV28, the J call TRBJ1-2; D remains ambiguous. This CDR3 is built from 13 residues. Per germline, CDR1 MDHEN and CDR2 SYDVKM. Trimming took off 5 bases at V and 0 bases at J, with 7 bases between the two ends. The CDR3: CASSGRTNYGYTF. DNA of the CDR3: TGTGCCAGCAGTGGCAGGACTAACTATGGCTACACCTTC.

This clone was detected only a few times. The CDR3 nucleotides read TGTGCCAGCATGTACCAAGAGACCCAGTACTTC. Its protein product is CASMYQETQYF. The chain joins TRBV2 to TRBJ2-5; D is ambiguous. The CDR3 has 11 residues. The V end was cut by 7 bases, the J end by 0 bases, with 3 bases between. The germline V gene encodes CDR1 SNHLY and CDR2 FYNNEI.

V usage is TRBV5-4 and J usage is TRBJ2-1, with TRBD2 matching 14 bases. The trim removed 6 bases at V and 1 base at J, leaving 12 bases unmatched. From germline, CDR1 is SGHNT and CDR2 YYREEE (reference sequence). The CDR3 totals 19 residues. This CDR3 reads CASNPGTSGRIESYNEQFF. DNA of the CDR3: TGTGCCAGCAACCCTGGGACTAGCGGGAGAATAGAGTCCTACAATGAGCAGTTCTTC.

This chain links TRBV5-1 with TRBJ2-7, with a possible D match to TRBD2 (5 bases). Germline lookup yields CDR1 SGHRS and CDR2 YFSETQ. The CDR3 has 14 amino acids. Trimming stripped 6 bases from V and 4 bases from J, with 17 bases between. The CDR3, as DNA: TGCGCCAGCACCCAAGGAGGTCTGGGGTACGAGCAGTACTTC. Translated, it gives CASTQGGLGYEQYF.

The chain is built from TRBV7-9 and TRBJ2-3, with D perhaps matching TRBD2 (5 bases). CDR3 size: 16 residues. V was clipped by 3 bases and J by 1 base, with 14 bases between them. The germline gives CDR1 SEHNR, CDR2 FQNEAQ (reference sequence). The CDR3 DNA reads as TGTGCCAGCAGCTTCGGGCGTAGCGCGCGCACAGATACGCAGTATTTT. The encoded protein is CASSFGRSARTDTQYF.

The rearrangement joins TRBV5-1 to TRBJ2-1, with 8 bases lining up with TRBD2. Trimming took 2 bases from V and 2 from J; bases not matched to a gene: 3. The germline gives CDR1 SGHRS, CDR2 YFSETQ. This CDR3 region has 15 residues. CDR3 amino acids: CASSLLADPYNEQFF. The CDR3 bases are TGCGCCAGCAGCTTACTAGCGGACCCCTACAATGAGCAGTTCTTC.

This chain connects TRBV28 to TRBJ2-1; D may be TRBD2 (6 bases). Germline V lookup: CDR1 MDHEN, CDR2 SYDVKM. The CDR3 spans 13 residues. Trimming shortened V by 2 bases and J by 9 bases, and 11 bases separated the two germline ends. CDR3 in amino acids: CASSLGGTGEQFF. The CDR3 bases are TGTGCCAGCAGTTTAGGGGGGACGGGTGAGCAGTTCTTC. Based on the CDR3 plus reference TRBV28 and TRBJ2-1, the full variable domain is DVKVTQSSRYLVKRTGEKVFLECVQDMDHENMFWYRQDPGLGLRLIYFSYDVKMKEKGDIPEGYSVSREKKERFSLILESASTNQTSMYLCASSLGGTGEQFFGPGTRLTVL.

This clone was picked up one time. The chain recombines TRBV5-4 with TRBJ2-1; 9 bases match TRBD2. The germline V gene encodes CDR1 SGHNT and CDR2 YYREEE (reference sequence). J gave up 9 bases and V 3 bases, and 13 bases lay outside the gene matches. The CDR3 extends over 16 amino acids. This chain's CDR3 is CASSSLIVAGEGEQFF. In DNA, the CDR3 is TGTGCCAGCAGCTCGCTCATAGTAGCGGGAGAGGGTGAGCAGTTCTTC.

The CDR3 here is CASSEQTGNYEQYF. The CDR3 DNA sequence: TGTGCCAGCAGTGAACAGACAGGGAACTACGAGCAGTACTTC. The chain carries TRBV2 and TRBJ2-7, with 7 nucleotides matching TRBD1. The CDR3 sequence is 14 residues long. The junction had 4 bases not matched to a gene; V was cut back by 2 bases and J by 3 bases. Per germline, CDR1 SNHLY and CDR2 FYNNEI.

V is TRBV6-1 and J is TRBJ2-2; 9 bases align to TRBD2. The junction had 10 bases not matched to a gene; V was cut back by 7 bases and J by 7 bases. This CDR3 contains 15 residues. CDR1 and CDR2 (germline): MNHNS, SASEGT. The CDR3 DNA reads as TGTGCCAGCATGTTGGCGGGAGGGCCGAACGGGGAGCTGTTTTTT. Translation: CASMLAGGPNGELFF.

This clone was counted a few times. The chain employs TRBV6-5 and TRBJ2-3; 9 bases are a match to TRBD2. Germline CDR1 and CDR2: MNHEY and SVGAGI. The CDR3 runs 12 residues. The trim removed 7 bases at V and 6 bases at J, leaving 2 bases unmatched. The CDR3 protein is CASTSGKDTQYF. CDR3 coding DNA: TGTGCCAGCACTAGCGGGAAGGATACGCAGTATTTT.

The genes are TRBV7-3 and TRBJ2-5; D remains unclear. V was pared by 5 bases and J by 1 base, with 8 bases between. The CDR3 contains 13 residues. Germline loops: CDR1 SGHTA, CDR2 FQGTGA. The CDR3 DNA is TGTGCCAGCAGCCCGTTCGGCCAAGAGACCCAGTACTTC. It translates to CASSPFGQETQYF.

V usage is TRBV28 and J usage is TRBJ2-7; 12 bases are a match to TRBD2. J lost 3 bases, V lost 6 bases, and 6 bases had no gene match. Germline assignment: CDR1 MDHEN and CDR2 SYDVKM. This CDR3 is built from 15 residues. CDR3 in DNA: TGTGCCAGCAGCATCAGGACTAGCGGGGTCTACGAGCAGTACTTC. This translates into CASSIRTSGVYEQYF.

The gene calls are TRBV6-1 and TRBJ2-7; D ambiguous. CDR3 length: 15 amino acids. Trimming took 2 bases from V and 0 from J, leaving 11 bases between them. Germline lookup yields CDR1 MNHNS and CDR2 SASEGT. The CDR3 nucleotides are TGTGCCAGCAGTGAAAAGGTAGGGTACTCCTACGAGCAGTACTTC. Translating gives CASSEKVGYSYEQYF.

In nucleotides, the CDR3 is TGTGCCAGCAGCGTAGCGCCGGGACAGCCTAATGAAAAACTGTTTTTT. This translates into CASSVAPGQPNEKLFF. This chain joins TRBV9 and TRBJ1-4; 7 nucleotides line up with TRBD1. J gave up 3 bases and V 0 bases, and 5 bases lay outside the gene matches. Per the germline V gene, CDR1 is SGDLS and CDR2 is YYNGEE. The CDR3 consists of 16 residues.

In nucleotides, the CDR3 is TGTGCCAGCAGAGGAGGGGGTGAAAATCAGCCCCAGCATTTT. Protein sequence: CASRGGGENQPQHF. The chain is built from TRBV28 and TRBJ1-5; possibly TRBD1 for D (6 bases). The germline V gene has CDR1 MDHEN and CDR2 SYDVKM. The CDR3 has 14 residues. V lost 6 bases and J 4 bases, leaving 13 bases between the germline ends.

Regarding this clone: Other nucleotide sequences in the sample specify the same CDR3. The rearrangement joins TRBV11-2 to TRBJ2-7; D possibly corresponds to TRBD1 (5 bases). The length of the CDR3 is 14 residues. Trimming stripped 9 bases from V and 2 bases from J, with 17 bases between. The germline V gene has CDR1 SGHAT and CDR2 FQNNGV. CDR3 sequence (DNA): TGTGCCAGTAGCCCTAGGGGCGGACCCTACGAGCAGTACTTC. Encoded protein: CASSPRGGPYEQYF.